The 9 T cell receptor beta chains given below trace back to one sample, sequenced in a study of blood T cell repertoires in COVID-19. Here immunoSEQ multiplex PCR was the method, and the copy in TCRdb shows in-frame clones only, minus some. The sample yields roughly 120,000 clones, approximately 80% seen once. The sample consisted of peripheral blood. All receptors come from a woman older than 75 with active or convalescent COVID-19.

The chain combines TRBV10-3 with TRBJ2-5; 12 positions match TRBD1. The CDR3 is 14 residues long. V was clipped by 10 bases and J by 1 base; unmatched bases: 4. CDR1 and CDR2 from the germline V gene are ENHRY and SYGVKD. CDR3 in DNA: TGTGCCACCCAGGGACAGGGGGCCCAAGAGACCCAGTACTTC. The encoded protein is CATQGQGAQETQYF.

The V call is TRBV29-1, the J call TRBJ2-3; 9 bases line up with TRBD1. V lost 6 bases to trimming and J lost 3 bases; unmatched junction nucleotides: 10. The length of the CDR3 is 15 residues. From germline, CDR1 is SQVTM and CDR2 ANQGSEA. Here the CDR3 reads CSVDLGTGRTDTQYF. CDR3 bases: TGCAGCGTCGACCTTGGGACAGGGAGAACAGATACGCAGTATTTT.

The chain is built from TRBV28 and TRBJ1-4; perhaps TRBD1 as D (5 bases). Germline CDR1 MDHEN, CDR2 SYDVKM. The CDR3 has 13 residues. The ends were cut back, 8 bases at V and 1 base at J, with 8 bases in the middle. CDR3 coding DNA: TGTGCCAGCGTCGGGGGAACTAATGAAAAACTGTTTTTT. Its protein product is CASVGGTNEKLFF.

This rearrangement joins TRBV11-2 to TRBJ2-1; 11 bases line up with TRBD2. Germline V lookup: CDR1 SGHAT, CDR2 FQNNGV. The CDR3 spans 16 residues. V was pared by 5 bases and J by 1 base, with 4 bases of the junction left unmatched. This chain's CDR3 is CASSTRLAGSYNEQFF. The CDR3 DNA follows: TGTGCCAGCAGCACAAGACTAGCGGGATCCTACAATGAGCAGTTCTTC.

This chain connects TRBV24-1 to TRBJ2-3, with TRBD2 identical over 10 bases. V dropped 5 bases and J dropped 0; count of bases not matched to a gene: 13. The CDR3 totals 19 residues. Per the germline V gene, CDR1 is KGHDR and CDR2 is SFDVKD. CDR3 nucleotides: TGTGCCACCAGTGGGCCCAGGACTAGCGGAGATTCTAGCACAGATACGCAGTATTTT. It yields the protein CATSGPRTSGDSSTDTQYF.

The sample holds one count of this clone. The chain combines TRBV14 with TRBJ2-4; 8 bases match TRBD1. The CDR3 has 14 residues. Germline CDR1 SGHDN, CDR2 FVKESK. J was trimmed by 5 bases and V by 3 bases; bases with no gene match: 3. CDR3 sequence (DNA): TGTGCCAGCAGCCAGTTCAGGGGGCAAAACATTCAGTACTTC. Its translation is CASSQFRGQNIQYF.

Note on this clone: One end of the junction does not line up with germline, which may come from a read error. V is TRBV7-7 and J is TRBJ2-3, with D unclear. The CDR3 contains 15 residues. The germline V gene encodes CDR1 SSHAT and CDR2 FNYEAQ (reference sequence). The CDR3, as DNA: TGTGCTAGCAGCTTAGACCCGTCTGGCTCAGATACGCAGTATTTT. Translating it yields CASSLDPSGSDTQYF.

The J gene is TRBJ2-2, the V gene TRBV7-9; 8 bases align to TRBD1. The CDR3 extends over 17 amino acids. Germline V gene sequence: CDR1 SEHNR, CDR2 FQNEAQ (reference sequence). The trim removed 2 bases at V and 1 base at J, leaving 6 bases unmatched. The CDR3 DNA reads TGTGCCAGCAGCTTAAGCGGCGGGACAGGGAACACCGGGGAGCTGTTTTTT. Translating gives CASSLSGGTGNTGELFF. Complete variable domain (other parts from reference TRBV7-9 and TRBJ2-2): DTGVSQNPRHKITKRGQNVTFRCDPISEHNRLYWYRQTLGQGPEFLTYFQNEAQLEKSRLLSDRFSAERPKGSFSTLEIQRTEQGDSAMYLCASSLSGGTGNTGELFFGEGSRLTVL.

The rearrangement joins TRBV5-1 to TRBJ2-3; weak D call: TRBD1 (5 bases). CDR3 length: 14 residues. Between the trimmed V and J ends, which lost 4 bases and 4 bases, there was a span of 13 bases. CDR1 is SGHRS and CDR2 is YFSETQ in the germline V gene. In DNA, the CDR3 is TGCGCCAGCAGCCCTGGACACCGGTCAGATACGCAGTATTTT. Protein sequence: CASSPGHRSDTQYF. Filled out from reference TRBV5-1 and TRBJ2-3, the complete variable domain reads KAGVTQTPRYLIKTRGQQVTLSCSPISGHRSVSWYQQTPGQGLQFLFEYFSETQRNKGNFPGRFSGRQFSNSRSEMNVSTLELGDSALYLCASSPGHRSDTQYFGPGTRLTVL.